Reported below is one T cell receptor (beta chain). Its antigen is not known. These data come from a study of siplizumab effects on memory and regulatory T cells. Study-level points and caveats: Naive T cells were seemingly more diverse than memory cells, and major contributions to the alloresponse seemed to be made by them. The suppressive capacity of proliferating Tregs from siplizumab cultures remained unconfirmed. No naive or memory phenotype could be assigned to roughly 80-97% of proliferating clones.

Some clones are missing from TCRdb's copy, which holds only in-frame ones; the method was immunoSEQ multiplex PCR. This sample carries about 120,000 clones, roughly 94% of them seen once, and the ten largest clones take 1.5% to 2%. The CDR3 has 15 residues. The V gene's germline CDR1 is MDHEN and CDR2 SYDVKM. The V gene end was trimmed by 3 bases and the J gene end by 4 bases; junction bases not matched to a gene: 3. The clonotype comes from a human donor in good health. Sequenced material: non-Treg CD4+ T cells sorted from blood. The rearrangement uses TRBV28 and TRBJ2-3, with 11 nucleotides matching TRBD1. CDR3 amino acids: CASSFRGQGADTQYF. Written as DNA, the CDR3 is TGTGCCAGCAGTTTTAGGGGACAGGGGGCAGATACGCAGTATTTT. The complete variable domain, with remaining parts taken from reference TRBV28 and TRBJ2-3, reads DVKVTQSSRYLVKRTGEKVFLECVQDMDHENMFWYRQDPGLGLRLIYFSYDVKMKEKGDIPEGYSVSREKKERFSLILESASTNQTSMYLCASSFRGQGADTQYFGPGTRLTVL.